This T cell receptor (beta chain) is from a study of CD8+ T cells in alopecia areata. Study overall: Tofacitinib ran for 6 to 18 months before 6 months off drug.

Germline-derived CDR1 and CDR2 are MGHRA and YSYEKL. The CDR3 spans 13 residues. Trimming removed 2 bases from V and 6 bases from J, with 11 bases in between. Punch biopsies of lesional scalp, plus peripheral blood, were taken from alopecia areata patients. RNA extraction was followed by reverse transcription into cDNA, which acted as the sequencing template. Assay used: immunoSEQ multiplex PCR; TCRdb lists only in-frame clones, some missing. The table records 150,000 to 180,000 clones, about 51% of them present only once. This TCR came from a human donor with alopecia areata. Sequenced here: CD8+ T cells sorted from blood, sampled at week 0. The chain has TRBV4-1 and TRBJ2-7, with D unclear. The CDR3 reads CASSQKALGEQYF. The CDR3 nucleotides are TGCGCCAGCAGCCAAAAAGCCCTTGGCGAGCAGTACTTC.